The 5 T cell receptor beta chains below were found in one sample sequenced in a study of shared clonotypes between healthy human individuals (TCRdb year 2020). CD8 naive samples consisted of CD45RO-negative cells that were positively selected for CCR7, yielding a CD45RA+CCR7+ population without TemRA cells. Library creation used the immunoSEQ multiplex PCR assay. TCRdb limited this immuneACCESS table to in-frame rearrangements with V and J called. A share of clones is missing; checked studies link under half to unresolved V genes, and the rest is unexplained. For this sample the table gives just over 2,000,000 clones, of which around 96% were detected only once. The ten largest clones add up to about 1.1% of the sample. The source material was naive CD8+ T cells sorted from blood. This specimen's cell subset or site label, per the study, means: CD45RA+CCR7+. These receptors were obtained from a man aged 18 to 29 in good health.

The V and J genes are TRBV19 and TRBJ1-1; D gene ambiguous. The CDR3 has 12 residues. Germline CDR1 LNHDA, CDR2 SQIVND (reference sequence). V gave up 6 bases and J gave up 7 bases, with 12 bases separating them. CDR3 DNA sequence: TGTGCCAGTAGACTCCCCGACGGTGAAGCTTTCTTT. It yields the protein CASRLPDGEAFF.

A single count supports this clone. V usage is TRBV27 and J usage is TRBJ1-2; the D gene is possibly TRBD1 (6 bases). With 6 bases removed from V and 3 bases from J, the gap between germline ends came to 20 bases. The CDR3 is 16 residues long. Germline lookup yields CDR1 MNHEY and CDR2 SMNVEV (reference sequence). The CDR3 sequence: CASSPQPGHTDYGYTF. In nucleotides, the CDR3 is TGTGCCAGCAGCCCACAACCGGGACACACTGACTATGGCTACACCTTC.

This chain connects TRBV27 to TRBJ2-7; perhaps TRBD2 as D (6 bases). CDR1 is MNHEY and CDR2 is SMNVEV in the germline V gene (reference sequence). CDR3 size: 12 residues. V gave up 8 bases and J gave up 2 bases, with 10 bases separating them. The CDR3 protein is CASSAGTYEQYF. In DNA, the CDR3 is TGTGCCAGCTCCGCGGGAACCTACGAGCAGTACTTC.

This clone was counted once. V is TRBV10-2 and J is TRBJ2-5; 8 bases map to TRBD2. V shed 6 bases, J shed 4 bases, and the junction held 13 bases outside the gene matches. Germline values: CDR1 WSHSY, CDR2 SAAADI. This CDR3 comprises 16 residues. The CDR3 protein is CASRVFGGAPSETQYF. Here the CDR3 DNA reads TGCGCCAGCAGGGTTTTCGGGGGGGCACCATCAGAGACCCAGTACTTC.

Of note for this clone: Other DNA sequences of this sample code for an identical CDR3. This chain joins TRBV7-9 and TRBJ2-1; 11 bases align to TRBD2. This CDR3 is 15 amino acids long. The trim removed 3 bases at V and 4 bases at J, leaving 2 bases unmatched. In germline, CDR1 is SEHNR, CDR2 FQNEAQ (reference sequence). The CDR3 protein is CASSLTSGTYNEQFF. CDR3 bases: TGTGCCAGCAGCTTGACTAGCGGGACATACAATGAGCAGTTCTTC. The complete variable domain, with remaining parts taken from reference TRBV7-9 and TRBJ2-1, reads DTGVSQNPRHKITKRGQNVTFRCDPISEHNRLYWYRQTLGQGPEFLTYFQNEAQLEKSRLLSDRFSAERPKGSFSTLEIQRTEQGDSAMYLCASSLTSGTYNEQFFGPGTRLTVL.